This T cell receptor beta chain was identified during a study of CD8+CD57+ T cells in acquired aplastic anemia. Study context: The sorted CD4+ and CD8+ cells yielded an average around 3.4 ug of DNA.

Profiles of TCR beta VDJ and CDR3 were generated from a genomic DNA template. TCRdb used MiXCR to reprocess the reads, holding one entry per CDR3 protein. The table lists approximately 270,000 distinct CDR3 sequences, about 56% of them singletons, with 8% in the top ten. From germline, CDR1 is SGDLS and CDR2 YYNGEE. J lost 4 bases, V lost 2 bases, and 5 bases had no gene match. The CDR3 contains 14 residues. As to this clonotype: Its antigen remains unidentified.

General study points: Patients showed no significant difference from controls in CD8+ Simpson's diversity.

The TCR originated in a human donor with severe aplastic anemia or a healthy control (not recorded which). V usage is TRBV9 and J usage is TRBJ2-5; 7 nucleotides agree with TRBD2. Material for sequencing was sorted CD4+, CD8+, or CD8+CD57+ T cells (not recorded which) from PBMCs. Here the CDR3 reads CASSVEGGGETQYF. The CDR3 DNA reads TGTGCCAGCAGCGTGGAAGGCGGGGGAGAGACCCAGTACTTC.